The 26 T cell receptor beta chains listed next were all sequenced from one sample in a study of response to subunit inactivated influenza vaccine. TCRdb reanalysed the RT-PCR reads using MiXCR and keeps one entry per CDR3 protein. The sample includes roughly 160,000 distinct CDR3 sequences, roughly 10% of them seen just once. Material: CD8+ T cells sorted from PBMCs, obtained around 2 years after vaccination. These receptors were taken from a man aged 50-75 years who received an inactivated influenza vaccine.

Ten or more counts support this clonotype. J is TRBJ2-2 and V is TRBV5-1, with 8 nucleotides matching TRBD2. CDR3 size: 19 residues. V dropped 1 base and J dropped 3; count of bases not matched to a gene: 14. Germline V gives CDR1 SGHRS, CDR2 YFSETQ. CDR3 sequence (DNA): TGCGCCAGCAGCTTGTACCCCCAAAGTAGCGGGGACGACACCGGGGAGCTGTTTTTT. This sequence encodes CASSLYPQSSGDDTGELFF.

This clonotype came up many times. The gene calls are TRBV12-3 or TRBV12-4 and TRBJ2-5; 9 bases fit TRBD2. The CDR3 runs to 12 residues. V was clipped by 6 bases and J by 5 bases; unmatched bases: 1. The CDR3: CASSTSGETQYF. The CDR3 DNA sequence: TGTGCCAGCAGCACTAGCGGGGAGACCCAGTACTTC.

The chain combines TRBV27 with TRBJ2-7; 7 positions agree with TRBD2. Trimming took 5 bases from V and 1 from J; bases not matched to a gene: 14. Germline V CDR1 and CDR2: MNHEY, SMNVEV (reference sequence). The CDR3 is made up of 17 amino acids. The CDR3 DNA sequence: TGTGCCAGCAGTCCCTCCAACCCTAGCGGACCTTCCTACGAGCAGTACTTC. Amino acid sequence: CASSPSNPSGPSYEQYF.

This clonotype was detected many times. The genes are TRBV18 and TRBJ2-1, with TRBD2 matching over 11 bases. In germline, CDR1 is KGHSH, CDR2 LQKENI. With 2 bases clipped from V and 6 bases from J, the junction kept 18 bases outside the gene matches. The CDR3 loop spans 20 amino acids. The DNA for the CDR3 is TGTGCCAGCTCACCATGGTTCAACGCCGGGACTAGCGGCACCCCCAATGAGCAGTTCTTC. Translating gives CASSPWFNAGTSGTPNEQFF. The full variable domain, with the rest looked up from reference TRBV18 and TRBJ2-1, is NAGVMQNPRHLVRRRGQEARLRCSPMKGHSHVYWYRQLPEEGLKFMVYLQKENIIDESGMPKERFSAEFPKEGPSILRIQQVVRGDSAAYFCASSPWFNAGTSGTPNEQFFGPGTRLTVL.

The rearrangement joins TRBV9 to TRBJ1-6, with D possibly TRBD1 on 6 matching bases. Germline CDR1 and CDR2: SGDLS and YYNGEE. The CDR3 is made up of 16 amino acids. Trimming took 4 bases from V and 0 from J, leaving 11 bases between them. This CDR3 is CASSPTGSSYNSPLHF. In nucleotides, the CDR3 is TGTGCCAGCAGCCCCACAGGGAGCTCCTATAATTCACCCCTCCACTTT.

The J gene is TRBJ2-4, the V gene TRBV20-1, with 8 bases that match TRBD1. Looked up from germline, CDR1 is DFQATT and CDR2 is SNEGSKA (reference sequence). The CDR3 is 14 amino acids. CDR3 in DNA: TGCAGAGTACAGGGGGTTCTGGCCAAAAACATTCAGTACTTC. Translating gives CRVQGVLAKNIQYF.

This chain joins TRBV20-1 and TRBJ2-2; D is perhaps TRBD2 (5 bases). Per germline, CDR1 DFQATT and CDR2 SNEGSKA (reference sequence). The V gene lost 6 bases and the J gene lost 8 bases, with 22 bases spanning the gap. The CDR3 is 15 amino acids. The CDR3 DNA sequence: TGCAGTGCAGGGCGAGGGTGGACGAGAGTGGGGGAGCTGTTTTTT. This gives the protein CSAGRGWTRVGELFF.

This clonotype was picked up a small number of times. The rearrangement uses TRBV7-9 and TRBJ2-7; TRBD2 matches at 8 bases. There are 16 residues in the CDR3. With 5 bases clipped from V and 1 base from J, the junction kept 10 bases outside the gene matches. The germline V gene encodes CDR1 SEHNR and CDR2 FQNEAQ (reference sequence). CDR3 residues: CASSPAAGEFSYEQYF. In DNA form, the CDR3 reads TGTGCCAGCAGCCCCGCAGCGGGAGAATTTTCCTACGAGCAGTACTTC.

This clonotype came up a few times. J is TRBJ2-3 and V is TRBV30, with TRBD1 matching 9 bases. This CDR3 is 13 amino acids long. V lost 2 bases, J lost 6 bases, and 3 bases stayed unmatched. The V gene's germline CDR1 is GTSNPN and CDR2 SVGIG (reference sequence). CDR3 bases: TGTGCCTGGAGTACAGGGGGCCGGGATACGCAGTATTTT. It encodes CAWSTGGRDTQYF.

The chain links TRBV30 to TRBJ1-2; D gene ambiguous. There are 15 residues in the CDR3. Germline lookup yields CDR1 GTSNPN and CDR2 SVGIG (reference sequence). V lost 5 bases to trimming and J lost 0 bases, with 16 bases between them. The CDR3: CAWAGQPVANYGYTF. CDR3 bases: TGTGCCTGGGCTGGCCAGCCAGTAGCTAACTATGGCTACACCTTC.

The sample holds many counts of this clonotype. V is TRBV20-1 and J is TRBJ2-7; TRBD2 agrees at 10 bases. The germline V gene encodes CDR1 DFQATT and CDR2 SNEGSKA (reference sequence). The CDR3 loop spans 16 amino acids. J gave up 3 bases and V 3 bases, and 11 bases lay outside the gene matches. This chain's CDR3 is CSASPLTSGTVYEQYF. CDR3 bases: TGCAGTGCTAGTCCCCTTACTAGCGGGACCGTCTACGAGCAGTACTTC.

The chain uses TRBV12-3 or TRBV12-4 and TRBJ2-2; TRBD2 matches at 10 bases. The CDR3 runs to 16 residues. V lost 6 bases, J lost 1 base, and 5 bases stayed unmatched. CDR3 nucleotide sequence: TGTGCCAGCAGATTCGGACTAGCGGAGAACACCGGGGAGCTGTTTTTT. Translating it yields CASRFGLAENTGELFF.

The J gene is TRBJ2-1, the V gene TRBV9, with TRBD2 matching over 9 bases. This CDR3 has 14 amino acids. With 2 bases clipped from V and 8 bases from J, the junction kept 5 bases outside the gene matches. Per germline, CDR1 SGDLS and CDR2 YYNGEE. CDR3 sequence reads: CASSVSGSGHEQFF. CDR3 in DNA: TGTGCCAGCAGCGTTAGCGGGAGCGGCCATGAGCAGTTCTTC.

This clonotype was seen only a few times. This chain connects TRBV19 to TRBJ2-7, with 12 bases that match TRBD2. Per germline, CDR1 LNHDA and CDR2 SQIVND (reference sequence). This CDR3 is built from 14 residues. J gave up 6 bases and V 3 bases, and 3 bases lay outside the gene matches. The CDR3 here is CASSIGTSGSEQYF. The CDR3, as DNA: TGTGCCAGTAGTATCGGGACTAGCGGGTCCGAGCAGTACTTC.

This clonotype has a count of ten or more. The CDR3 DNA sequence: TGCAGTGCTAGAGCGCGGGGAGATATCCGCCGGGACAATGAGCAGTTCTTC. Protein sequence: CSARARGDIRRDNEQFF. The chain links TRBV20-1 to TRBJ2-1, with TRBD2 as a possible D gene (6 bases). The germline gives CDR1 DFQATT, CDR2 SNEGSKA (reference sequence). The V and J ends lost 1 base and 5 bases respectively, with 21 bases between them. The length of the CDR3 is 17 residues.

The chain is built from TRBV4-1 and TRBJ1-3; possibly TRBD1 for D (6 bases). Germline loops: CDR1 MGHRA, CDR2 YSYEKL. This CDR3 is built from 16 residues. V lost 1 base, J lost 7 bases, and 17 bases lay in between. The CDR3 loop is CASSQVDSLPGNTIYF. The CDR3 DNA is TGCGCCAGCAGCCAAGTGGACAGTCTCCCAGGGAACACCATATATTTT.

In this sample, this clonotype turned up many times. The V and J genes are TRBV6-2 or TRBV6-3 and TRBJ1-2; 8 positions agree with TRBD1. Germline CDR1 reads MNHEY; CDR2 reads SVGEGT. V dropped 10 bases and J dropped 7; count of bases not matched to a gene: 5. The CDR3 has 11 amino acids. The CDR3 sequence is CATLTGAGYTF. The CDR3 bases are TGTGCCACCTTGACAGGGGCTGGCTACACCTTC.

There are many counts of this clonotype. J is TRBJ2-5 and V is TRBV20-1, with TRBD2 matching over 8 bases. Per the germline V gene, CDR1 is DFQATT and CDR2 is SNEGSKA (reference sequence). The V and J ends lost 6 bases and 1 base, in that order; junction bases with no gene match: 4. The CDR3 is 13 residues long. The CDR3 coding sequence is TGCAGTGCAACGGGGGGGCCCCAAGAGACCCAGTACTTC. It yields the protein CSATGGPQETQYF.

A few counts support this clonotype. As DNA, the CDR3 is TGTGCCACAACTCGCCTAATATCCTACAATGAGCAGTTCTTC. As protein: CATTRLISYNEQFF. The V and J genes are TRBV6-2 or TRBV6-3 and TRBJ2-1; D call uncertain. Germline V lookup: CDR1 MNHEY, CDR2 SVGEGT. The V end was cut by 10 bases, the J end by 1 base, with 14 bases between. The CDR3 sequence is 14 residues long.

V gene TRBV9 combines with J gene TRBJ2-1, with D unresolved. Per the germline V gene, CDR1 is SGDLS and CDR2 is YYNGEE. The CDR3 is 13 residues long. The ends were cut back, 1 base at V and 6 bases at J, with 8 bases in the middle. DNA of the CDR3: TGTGCCAGCAGCGTAACCGGGTCCAATGAGCAGTTCTTC. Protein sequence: CASSVTGSNEQFF.

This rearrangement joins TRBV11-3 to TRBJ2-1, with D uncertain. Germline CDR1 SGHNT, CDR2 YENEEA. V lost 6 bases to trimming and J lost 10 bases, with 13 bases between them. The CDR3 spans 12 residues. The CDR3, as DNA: TGTGCCAGCAGTTTCATATCTGGGGAGCAGTTCTTC. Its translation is CASSFISGEQFF.

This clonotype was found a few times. The CDR3 sequence is CASSYTQQAGELFF. The CDR3, as DNA: TGTGCCAGCAGTTACACCCAACAGGCCGGGGAGCTGTTTTTT. The chain carries TRBV6-5 and TRBJ2-2; tentative D call: TRBD1 (5 bases). Germline V lookup: CDR1 MNHEY, CDR2 SVGAGI. The CDR3 length is 14 residues. Trimming removed 2 bases at V and 6 bases at J, with 10 bases between.

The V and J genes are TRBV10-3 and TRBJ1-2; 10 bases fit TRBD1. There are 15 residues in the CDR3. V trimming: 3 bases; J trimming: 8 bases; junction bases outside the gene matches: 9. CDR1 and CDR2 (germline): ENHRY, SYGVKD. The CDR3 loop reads CAISESTGGLNGYTF. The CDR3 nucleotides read TGTGCCATCAGTGAATCGACAGGGGGCTTGAACGGCTACACCTTC.

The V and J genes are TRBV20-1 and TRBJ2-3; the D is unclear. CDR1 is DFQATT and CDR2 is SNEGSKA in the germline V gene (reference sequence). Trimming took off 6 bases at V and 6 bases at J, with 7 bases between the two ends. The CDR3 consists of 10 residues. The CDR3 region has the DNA TGCAGTGCGCCGGTTGATACGCAGTATTTT. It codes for CSAPVDTQYF.

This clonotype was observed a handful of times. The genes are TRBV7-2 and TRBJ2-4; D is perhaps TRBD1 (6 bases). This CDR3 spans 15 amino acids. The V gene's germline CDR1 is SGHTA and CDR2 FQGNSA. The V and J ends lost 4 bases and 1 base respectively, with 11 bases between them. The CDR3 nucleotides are TGTGCCAGCAGCTGGACAGCGGATGCCAAAAACATTCAGTACTTC. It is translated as CASSWTADAKNIQYF.

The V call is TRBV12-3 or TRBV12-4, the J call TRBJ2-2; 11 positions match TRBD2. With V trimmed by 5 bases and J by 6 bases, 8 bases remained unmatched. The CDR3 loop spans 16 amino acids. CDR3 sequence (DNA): TGTGCCAGCAGTCCCCTACTAGCGGGAGTGGCCGGGGAGCTGTTTTTT. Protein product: CASSPLLAGVAGELFF.